One T cell receptor beta chain is described in this entry. Method: immunoSEQ multiplex PCR; TCRdb's copy keeps in-frame clones and lacks some. The data contain tens of thousands of clones, more than 85% of them singletons. J was trimmed by 5 bases and V by 1 base; bases with no gene match: 16. This CDR3 spans 20 amino acids. Germline CDR1 SGHNT, CDR2 YENEEA. The sample belongs to a study of OX40 agonist ivuxolimab in advanced cancers. The V call is TRBV11-3, the J call TRBJ2-1; 11 positions agree with TRBD2. Sequencing used CD4+ or CD8+ T cells sorted from blood, obtained in a trial of the OX40 agonist ivuxolimab. The TCR was taken from an adult with an advanced solid tumor such as melanoma, head and neck, liver or kidney cancer. In DNA form, the CDR3 reads TGTGCCAGCAGCTTAGTCCCAGAGGCATCTAGCGGGAGGATCGACAATGAGCAGTTCTTC. Its translation: CASSLVPEASSGRIDNEQFF. The full variable domain, in which reference TRBV11-3 and TRBJ2-1 provide the parts outside the CDR3, is EAGVVQSPRYKIIEKKQPVAFWCNPISGHNTLYWYLQNLGQGPELLIRYENEEAVDDSQLPKDRFSAERLKGVDSTLKIQPAELGDSAVYLCASSLVPEASSGRIDNEQFFGPGTRLTVL.